This T cell receptor beta chain was sequenced for a study of CD8 T cells in ankylosing spondylitis. Study results and limitations: Ankylosing spondylitis blood appeared to be characterized by a TCR beta motif of several highly homologous variants. Clones linked to disease were reported to show significant enrichment in matched ankylosing spondylitis synovial fluid. Peripheral blood held disease-linked clones only at relatively low frequency, and these were CD8+.

Germline V gene lookup returns CDR1 LGHDT and CDR2 YNNKEL (reference sequence). Germline trimming cut 6 bases from V and 2 bases from J; bases unmatched to any gene: 8. This CDR3 region has 16 residues. A few counts support this clonotype. The target antigen is unknown. With molecular barcodes, quantitative 5'-RACE was used to make the TCR beta libraries. TCRdb reprocessed the 5' RACE reads via MiXCR and lists one record per CDR3 protein. The sample shows some 200,000 distinct CDR3 sequences, around 13% of them seen only once. The V gene is TRBV3-1, the J gene TRBJ2-1, with 9 bases matching TRBD2. The source material was blood, either unsorted or a sorted T cell fraction (not recorded which). The TCR was taken from a male donor with ankylosing spondylitis or in good health (not recorded which). CDR3 amino acids: CASSQTRLAAYNEQFF. CDR3 nucleotide sequence: TGTGCCAGCAGTCAAACGAGACTAGCGGCCTACAATGAGCAGTTCTTC.